The 15 T cell receptor beta chains reported below all come from one sample, sequenced in a study of response to subunit inactivated influenza vaccine. TCRdb redid the calling of the RT-PCR reads with MiXCR, one entry per CDR3 protein. Of more than 550,000 distinct CDR3 sequences listed, about 11% are singletons. Material: PBMCs from blood, obtained on the day of vaccination. Receptors originate from a man aged 50-59 years who received an inactivated influenza vaccine.

This chain joins TRBV4-3 and TRBJ2-7, with TRBD2 as a possible D gene (5 bases). Germline CDR1 reads LGHNA; CDR2 reads YSLEER. CDR3 length equals 15 residues. Trimming stripped 1 base from V and 4 bases from J, with 14 bases between. The CDR3 sequence: CASSQGEEGMYEQYF. For the CDR3, the DNA is TGCGCCAGCAGCCAAGGGGAAGAGGGAATGTACGAGCAGTACTTC.

In this sample, this clonotype turned up a few times. This sequence joins TRBV7-2 and TRBJ2-7; the D is unclear. This CDR3 spans 17 amino acids. The V and J ends lost 5 bases and 2 bases respectively, with 22 bases between them. The germline V gene encodes CDR1 SGHTA and CDR2 FQGNSA. The CDR3 sequence is CASSPDRPLRQTYEQYF. In nucleotides, the CDR3 is TGTGCCAGCAGCCCCGATCGACCCTTACGCCAAACCTACGAGCAGTACTTC.

This clonotype was seen a handful of times. J is TRBJ2-7 and V is TRBV5-1, with D uncertain. V gave up 0 bases and J gave up 1 base, with 8 bases separating them. There are 14 residues in the CDR3. Germline CDR1 is SGHRS and CDR2 is YFSETQ. CDR3 nucleotide sequence: TGCGCCAGCAGCTTGGGTATTGGTTCCTACGAGCAGTACTTC. Encoded protein: CASSLGIGSYEQYF.

The chain employs TRBV12-3 or TRBV12-4 and TRBJ2-1, with D possibly being TRBD1 (6 bases). The CDR3 sequence is 16 residues long. V lost 4 bases and J lost 3, with 16 bases in between. The DNA for the CDR3 is TGTGCCAGCAGTTCTTCCCAGTCAGGGGTCTACAATGAGCAGTTCTTC. This translates into CASSSSQSGVYNEQFF.

The chain has TRBV6-1 and TRBJ2-1, with 8 bases fitting TRBD1. There are 14 residues in the CDR3. The ends lost 11 bases at V and 8 bases at J; junction bases unmatched: 14. The germline V gene encodes CDR1 MNHNS and CDR2 SASEGT. The CDR3 region has the DNA TGTGCCGGGCGGACAGGGAATTTTGGGGATGAGCAGTTCTTC. Residues: CAGRTGNFGDEQFF.

In DNA form, the CDR3 reads TGCGCCAGCAGCCAAGAGGCGTCCGGACTAGCGGGAGGCAACTACGAGCAGTACTTC. Translating gives CASSQEASGLAGGNYEQYF. The chain recombines TRBV4-3 with TRBJ2-7; TRBD2 matches 14 bases. Germline V gene lookup returns CDR1 LGHNA and CDR2 YSLEER. With 0 bases clipped from V and 3 bases from J, the junction kept 10 bases outside the gene matches. The CDR3 contains 19 residues.

This rearrangement joins TRBV12-3 or TRBV12-4 to TRBJ2-1; 10 positions agree with TRBD2. Trimming took 7 bases from V and 5 from J; bases not matched to a gene: 11. The CDR3 is made up of 16 amino acids. DNA for the CDR3: TGTGCCAGCAACCTCATCGGGACTAGCGTCCACAATGAGCAGTTCTTC. This sequence encodes CASNLIGTSVHNEQFF.

The J gene is TRBJ2-1, the V gene TRBV5-1; 7 bases map to TRBD1. Unmatched junction bases numbered 6, after V lost 0 bases and J lost 6 bases. The CDR3 consists of 15 residues. Germline V gene data show CDR1 as SGHRS and CDR2 as YFSETQ. CDR3 sequence: CASSLDRGAGNEQFF. CDR3 nucleotides: TGCGCCAGCAGCTTGGACAGGGGTGCCGGCAATGAGCAGTTCTTC.

This clonotype was seen a handful of times. The V and J genes are TRBV28 and TRBJ2-5; a possible D gene is TRBD2 (5 bases). Germline CDR1 MDHEN, CDR2 SYDVKM. The CDR3 extends over 14 amino acids. V was cut by 7 bases and J by 1 base, with 13 bases left in between. As DNA, the CDR3 is TGTGCCAGCAAGGACTGGCCGACCCAAGAGACCCAGTACTTC. As protein: CASKDWPTQETQYF. Drawing the rest from reference TRBV28 and TRBJ2-5, the complete variable domain is DVKVTQSSRYLVKRTGEKVFLECVQDMDHENMFWYRQDPGLGLRLIYFSYDVKMKEKGDIPEGYSVSREKKERFSLILESASTNQTSMYLCASKDWPTQETQYFGPGTRLLVL.

This clonotype was seen a handful of times. The chain has TRBV28 and TRBJ2-1; 7 bases agree with TRBD1. Germline trimming cut 6 bases from V and 0 bases from J; bases unmatched to any gene: 5. The CDR3 has 15 amino acids. Germline CDR1 and CDR2: MDHEN and SYDVKM. CDR3 coding DNA: TGTGCCAGCAGGAAACAGGGGAGCTCCTACAATGAGCAGTTCTTC. Protein: CASRKQGSSYNEQFF.

This clonotype was counted only a few times. J is TRBJ2-7 and V is TRBV14, with D perhaps matching TRBD1 or TRBD2 (5 bases each). Trimming took off 2 bases at V and 7 bases at J, with 18 bases between the two ends. The CDR3 is 15 amino acids. Germline CDR1 is SGHDN and CDR2 is FVKESK. The CDR3 DNA sequence: TGTGCCAGCAGCCAACCGGGACGGGTAAAGGGGGAGCAGTACTTC. It codes for CASSQPGRVKGEQYF. The variable domain in full, completed from reference TRBV14 and TRBJ2-7, reads EAGVTQFPSHSVIEKGQTVTLRCDPISGHDNLYWYRRVMGKEIKFLLHFVKESKQDESGMPNNRFLAERTGGTYSTLKVQPAELEDSGVYFCASSQPGRVKGEQYFGPGTRLTVT.

Worth noting for this clonotype: A much larger clone lies a single base off, so this may be a read error. V and J are TRBV12-3 or TRBV12-4 and TRBJ1-5; 7 nucleotides match TRBD1. With 7 bases clipped from V and 3 bases from J, the junction kept 6 bases outside the gene matches. There are 14 residues in the CDR3. CDR3 loop: CASTLTGNNQPQHF. DNA of the CDR3: TGTGCCAGCACCCTGACAGGGAACAATCAGCCCCAGCATTTT.

In this sample, this clonotype turned up many times. The chain recombines TRBV6-5 with TRBJ1-5; D possibly corresponds to TRBD1 (6 bases). Germline CDR1 reads MNHEY; CDR2 reads SVGAGI. The CDR3 is made up of 17 amino acids. Trimming shortened V by 3 bases and J by 0 bases, and 15 bases separated the two germline ends. CDR3 amino acids: CASSYLRQEYSNQPQHF. The CDR3 coding sequence is TGTGCCAGCAGTTATTTGAGACAGGAGTATAGCAATCAGCCCCAGCATTTT.

In its sample, this clonotype was seen a few times. The chain couples TRBV28 to TRBJ2-1; tentative D call: TRBD2 (5 bases). Trimming left V 2 bases short and J 6 bases short, with 17 bases between. The CDR3 is 16 residues long. The V gene's germline CDR1 is MDHEN and CDR2 SYDVKM. Here the CDR3 DNA reads TGTGCCAGCAGTTTACTGCGGTTGAGGGAGCCCAATGAGCAGTTCTTC. Protein product: CASSLLRLREPNEQFF.

This clonotype showed up just a few times. The V and J genes are TRBV9 and TRBJ2-7; D gene uncertain. The germline V gene encodes CDR1 SGDLS and CDR2 YYNGEE. The CDR3 is made up of 13 amino acids. V was shortened by 0 bases and J by 5 bases, with 9 bases between the two germline ends. In DNA, the CDR3 is TGTGCCAGCAGCGTAGGGGTTAGTGACGAGCAGTACTTC. Its protein is CASSVGVSDEQYF.